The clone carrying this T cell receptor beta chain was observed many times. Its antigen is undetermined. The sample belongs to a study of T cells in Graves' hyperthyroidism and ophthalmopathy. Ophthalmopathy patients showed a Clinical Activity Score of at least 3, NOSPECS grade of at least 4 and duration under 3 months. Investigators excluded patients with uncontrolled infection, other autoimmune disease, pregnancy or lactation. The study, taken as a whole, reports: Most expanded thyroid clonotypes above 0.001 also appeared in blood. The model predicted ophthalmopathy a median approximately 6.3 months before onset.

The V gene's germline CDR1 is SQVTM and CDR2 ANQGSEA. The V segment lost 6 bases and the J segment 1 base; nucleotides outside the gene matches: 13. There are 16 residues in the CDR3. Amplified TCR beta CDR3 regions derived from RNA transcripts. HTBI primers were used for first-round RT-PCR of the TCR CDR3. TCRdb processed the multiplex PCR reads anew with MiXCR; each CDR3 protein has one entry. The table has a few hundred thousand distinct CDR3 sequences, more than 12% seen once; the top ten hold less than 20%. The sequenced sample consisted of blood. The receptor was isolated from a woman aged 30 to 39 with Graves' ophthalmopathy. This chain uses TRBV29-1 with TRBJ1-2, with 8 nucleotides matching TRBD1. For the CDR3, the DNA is TGCAGCGTGAAAGAGAGTGGGACAGGATATAACTATGGCTACACCTTC. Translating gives CSVKESGTGYNYGYTF.